This TCR beta chain is from a study of blood T cell repertoires in COVID-19. The CDR3 consists of 17 residues. J was trimmed by 5 bases and V by 2 bases; bases with no gene match: 13. Original data processing: Cell counts per sample came from amplifying reference gene primers. The assay was immunoSEQ multiplex PCR, and TCRdb's table has in-frame clones only and misses some. V, J and clone size derive from that table, while D and trimming were established from the DNA sequence. The sample lists more than 300,000 clones; roughly 90% were seen once. Adults between roughly 18 and 90 years of age took part from under 30 US areas. In assigning cohorts, the study relied on participant-reported clinical history. Symptom resolution, clearance, or two negative PCRs marked the recovered donors of Cohort 3.

The rearrangement links TRBV23-1 to TRBJ2-7; the match to TRBD1 covers 9 bases. TRBV23-1 is given ORF status, its function remaining uncertain. The material sequenced was PBMCs or T cells enriched from blood (not recorded which). The TCR originated in a woman in her thirties who had recovered from COVID-19. The CDR3 DNA reads TGCGCCAGCAGTCAACCCTCAACCGGGACAGGGTCTGACGAGCAGTACTTC. Translation gives CASSQPSTGTGSDEQYF.